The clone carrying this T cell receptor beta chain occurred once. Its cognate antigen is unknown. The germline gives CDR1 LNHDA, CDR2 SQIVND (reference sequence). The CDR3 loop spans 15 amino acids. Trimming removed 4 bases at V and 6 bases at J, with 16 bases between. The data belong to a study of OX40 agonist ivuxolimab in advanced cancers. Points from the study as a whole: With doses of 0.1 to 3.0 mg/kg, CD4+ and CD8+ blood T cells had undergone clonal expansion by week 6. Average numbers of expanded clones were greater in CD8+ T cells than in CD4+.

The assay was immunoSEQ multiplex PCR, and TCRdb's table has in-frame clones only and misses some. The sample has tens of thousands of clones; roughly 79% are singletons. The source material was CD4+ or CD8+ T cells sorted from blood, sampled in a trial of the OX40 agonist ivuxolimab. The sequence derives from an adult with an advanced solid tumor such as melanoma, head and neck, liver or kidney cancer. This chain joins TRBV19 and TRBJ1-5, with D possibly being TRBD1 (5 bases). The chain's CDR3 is CASSTPSKGTQPQHF. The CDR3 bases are TGTGCCAGTAGTACCCCGTCCAAGGGGACTCAGCCCCAGCATTTT. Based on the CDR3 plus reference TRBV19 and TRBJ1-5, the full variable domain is DGGITQSPKYLFRKEGQNVTLSCEQNLNHDAMYWYRQDPGQGLRLIYYSQIVNDFQKGDIAEGYSVSREKKESFPLTVTSAQKNPTAFYLCASSTPSKGTQPQHFGDGTRLSIL.